This T cell receptor beta chain was sequenced for a study of control samples from healthy donors and cancer patients (dated by TCRdb to the early 2020s). Libraries were built with the immunoSEQ multiplex PCR assay. TCRdb limited this immuneACCESS table to in-frame rearrangements with V and J called. A share of clones is missing; checked studies link under half to unresolved V genes, and the rest is unexplained. Across this sample there are more than 30,000 clones, with about 86% seen only once. The ten largest clones represent under 25% of the sample. In regard to this clone: The antigen it recognizes is unknown. Within one base of it there is no much larger clone, and no base qualities were kept.

Compared with germline, V lacks 4 bases and J lacks 6 bases; bases without a gene match: 2. The CDR3 contains 12 residues, cysteine and phenylalanine counted. The kept DNA is CDR3 alone, 36 bases in frame from the first base. CDR1 is given as SGHRS and CDR2 as YFSETQ, both from the germline V gene. The sequenced sample consisted of PBMCs. Rearrangement joined TRBV5-1 to TRBJ1-2, with 8 bases matching TRBD1. The TCR originated in a woman aged 60-75 years with lung cancer. CDR3 loop: CASSQDRDGYTF. The DNA is as follows: TGCGCCAGCAGCCAGGACAGGGATGGCTACACCTTC.